This T cell receptor beta chain was sequenced in a study of control samples from healthy donors and cancer patients. Germline V gene lookup returns CDR1 SGDLS and CDR2 YYNGEE. V dropped 0 bases and J dropped 6 bases, with 18 bases sitting between them. This CDR3 comprises 16 residues. Assay used: immunoSEQ multiplex PCR; TCRdb lists only in-frame clones, some missing. The profile shows around 77,000 clones, approximately 92% of them singletons. The J gene is TRBJ1-2, the V gene TRBV9; D remains ambiguous. Sequencing input: blood. The source is a woman aged 60 to 75 in good health. CDR3 DNA: TGTGCCAGCAGCGTAGAGCCAGGAAGAGGCTATGATGGCTACACCTTC. It yields the protein CASSVEPGRGYDGYTF. Looking up the rest from reference TRBV9 and TRBJ1-2 gives the full variable domain: DSGVTQTPKHLITATGQRVTLRCSPRSGDLSVYWYQQSLDQGLQFLIQYYNGEERAKGNILERFSAQQFPDLHSELNLSSLELGDSALYFCASSVEPGRGYDGYTFGSGTRLTVV.